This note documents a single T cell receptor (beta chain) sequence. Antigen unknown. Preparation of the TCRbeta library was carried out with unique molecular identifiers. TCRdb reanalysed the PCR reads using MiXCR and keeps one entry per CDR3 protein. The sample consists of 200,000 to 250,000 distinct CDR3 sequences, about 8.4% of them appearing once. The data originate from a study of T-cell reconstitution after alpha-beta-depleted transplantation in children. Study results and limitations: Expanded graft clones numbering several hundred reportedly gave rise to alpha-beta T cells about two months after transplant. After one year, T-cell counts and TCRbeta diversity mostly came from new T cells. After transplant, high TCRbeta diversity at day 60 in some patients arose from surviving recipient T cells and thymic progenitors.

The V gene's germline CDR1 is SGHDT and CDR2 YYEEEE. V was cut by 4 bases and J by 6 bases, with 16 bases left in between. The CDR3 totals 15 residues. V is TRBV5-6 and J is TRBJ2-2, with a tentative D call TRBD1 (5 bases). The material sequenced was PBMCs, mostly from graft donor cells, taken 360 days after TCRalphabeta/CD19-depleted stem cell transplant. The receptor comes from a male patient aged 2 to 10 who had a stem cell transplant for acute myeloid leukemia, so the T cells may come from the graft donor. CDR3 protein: CASSLGLLRAGELFF. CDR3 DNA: TGTGCCAGCAGCCTCGGGCTCCTCAGGGCCGGGGAGCTGTTTTTT.